The clone carrying this T cell receptor (beta chain) was seen only a few times. From germline, CDR1 is MNHEY and CDR2 SVGEGT. The CDR3 is 14 amino acids. With 2 bases clipped from V and 0 bases from J, the junction kept 1 base outside the gene matches. These data originate in a study of blood T cell repertoires in COVID-19. As for the study in general: Acute and convalescent COVID-19 samples came from the United States, Italy and Spain. Sources were T cells, B-cell-depleted T cells, or PBMCs; the material itself was cDNA or gDNA.

In the original workflow: Estimation of nucleated cell counts relied on the amplification of reference gene primers. Using immunoSEQ multiplex PCR, the repertoire was profiled, and TCRdb retains in-frame clones only, with some absent. V and J calls and clone size are those listed in that table; D and trimming were worked out from the DNA. The sample yields some 120,000 clones, 77% seen once. The sequence derives from an elderly man with acute or convalescent COVID-19. V usage is TRBV6-2 or TRBV6-3 and J usage is TRBJ2-7, with 7 bases matching TRBD2. Sequencing was done on a sample of peripheral blood. CDR3 nucleotides: TGTGCCAGCAGTTACGGGGGGGACTCCTACGAGCAGTACTTC. This sequence encodes CASSYGGDSYEQYF.